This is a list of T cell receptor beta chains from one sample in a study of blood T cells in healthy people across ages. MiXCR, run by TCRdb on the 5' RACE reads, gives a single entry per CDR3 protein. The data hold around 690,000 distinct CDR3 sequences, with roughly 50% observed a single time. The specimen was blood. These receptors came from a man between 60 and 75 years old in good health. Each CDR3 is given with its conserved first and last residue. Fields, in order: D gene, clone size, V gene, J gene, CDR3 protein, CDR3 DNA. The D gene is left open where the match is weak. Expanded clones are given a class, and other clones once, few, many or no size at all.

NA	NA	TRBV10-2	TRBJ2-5	CASSEPERGASNEQYF	TGCGCCAGCAGTGAGCCCGAGAGAGGCGCTTCAAATGAGCAGTACTTC
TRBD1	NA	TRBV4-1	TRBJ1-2	CASGQGQGNYGYTF	TGCGCCAGCGGCCAAGGACAGGGAAACTATGGCTACACCTTC
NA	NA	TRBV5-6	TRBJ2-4	CASSLGWGPGNEQYF	TGTGCCAGCAGCTTGGGGTGGGGGCCAGGCAATGAGCAGTACTTC
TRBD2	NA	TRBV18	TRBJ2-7	CASSPTLAGGLNEQYF	TGTGCCAGCTCACCGACCCTAGCGGGGGGGCTCAATGAGCAGTACTTC
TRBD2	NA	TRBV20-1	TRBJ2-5	CSAREGGKETQYF	TGCAGTGCTAGAGAGGGGGGGAAAGAGACCCAGTACTTC
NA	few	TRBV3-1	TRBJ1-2	CASSQGSQGLYGYTF	TGTGCCAGCAGCCAAGGAAGCCAGGGGCTATATGGCTACACCTTC
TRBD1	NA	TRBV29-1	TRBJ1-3	CSYRGTVGTIYF	TGCAGCTACAGGGGGACAGTGGGCACCATATATTTT
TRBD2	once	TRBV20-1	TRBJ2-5	CSGMEASGTQETQYF	TGCAGTGGGATGGAGGCTAGCGGGACCCAAGAGACCCAGTACTTC
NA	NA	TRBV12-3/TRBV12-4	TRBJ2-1	CASSVRYSPLNNEQFF	TGTGCCAGCAGCGTTAGGTACAGCCCTCTCAACAATGAGCAGTTCTTC
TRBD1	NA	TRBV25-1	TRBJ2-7	CASSRGREQYF	TGTGCCAGCAGCAGGGGGCGCGAGCAGTACTTC
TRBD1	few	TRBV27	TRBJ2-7	CASSLRTGQGNYEQYF	TGTGCCAGCAGTTTACGAACGGGACAGGGGAATTACGAGCAGTACTTC
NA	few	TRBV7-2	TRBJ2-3	CASSPSFTDTQYF	TGTGCCAGCAGCCCCTCCTTCACAGATACGCAGTATTTT
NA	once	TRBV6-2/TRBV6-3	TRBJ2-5	CASIPQGRTGETQYF	TGTGCCAGCATCCCGCAGGGGCGTACCGGGGAGACCCAGTACTTC
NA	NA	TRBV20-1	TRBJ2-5	CSAPLAQETQYF	TGCAGTGCTCCCCTGGCGCAAGAGACCCAGTACTTC
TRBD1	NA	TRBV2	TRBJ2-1	CASSESGQGKQFF	TGTGCCAGCAGTGAATCGGGACAGGGAAAGCAGTTCTTC
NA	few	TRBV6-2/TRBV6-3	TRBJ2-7	CASSSYNSRTVWEQYF	TGTGCCAGCAGCTCCTATAATTCACGGACAGTCTGGGAGCAGTACTTC
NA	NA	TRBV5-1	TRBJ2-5	CASSLVLGLPTQETQYF	TGCGCCAGCAGCTTGGTGCTTGGACTACCAACCCAAGAGACCCAGTACTTC
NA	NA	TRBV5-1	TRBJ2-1	CASSLEGFPYNEQFF	TGCGCCAGCAGCTTGGAGGGTTTCCCCTACAATGAGCAGTTCTTC
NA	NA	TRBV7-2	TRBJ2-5	CASNLRGYGQYF	TGTGCCAGCAACCTCCGGGGTTACGGGCAGTACTTC
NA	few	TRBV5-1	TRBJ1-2	CASSLASQGYAGYTF	TGCGCCAGCAGCTTGGCTAGCCAGGGCTACGCTGGCTACACCTTC
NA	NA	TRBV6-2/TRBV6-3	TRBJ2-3	CASSYRQAWGTDTQYF	TGTGCCAGCAGTTACCGACAGGCGTGGGGCACAGATACGCAGTATTTT
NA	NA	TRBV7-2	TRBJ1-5	CASSSARGSNQPQHF	TGTGCCAGCAGCTCCGCGCGCGGGAGTAATCAGCCCCAGCATTTT
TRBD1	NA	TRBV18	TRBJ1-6	CASSHTQGARYNSPLHF	TGTGCCAGCTCACACACACAGGGGGCTCGGTATAATTCACCCCTCCACTTT
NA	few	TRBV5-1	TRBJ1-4	CASSSQGANEKLFF	TGTGCCAGCAGCTCCCAGGGAGCTAATGAAAAACTGTTTTTT
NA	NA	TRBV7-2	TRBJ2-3	CASSSTSGDTDTQYF	TGTGCCAGCAGCTCAACGTCCGGGGACACAGATACGCAGTATTTT
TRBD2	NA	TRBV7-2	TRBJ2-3	CASSFQAGASETQYF	TGTGCCAGCAGCTTTCAAGCGGGAGCATCCGAGACGCAGTATTTT
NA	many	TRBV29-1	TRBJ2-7	CSPRTPYEQYF	TGCAGCCCCCGCACCCCCTACGAGCAGTACTTC
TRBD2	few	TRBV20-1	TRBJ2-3	CSARAAGGPDTQYF	TGCAGTGCTAGGGCAGCGGGGGGGCCCGATACGCAGTATTTT